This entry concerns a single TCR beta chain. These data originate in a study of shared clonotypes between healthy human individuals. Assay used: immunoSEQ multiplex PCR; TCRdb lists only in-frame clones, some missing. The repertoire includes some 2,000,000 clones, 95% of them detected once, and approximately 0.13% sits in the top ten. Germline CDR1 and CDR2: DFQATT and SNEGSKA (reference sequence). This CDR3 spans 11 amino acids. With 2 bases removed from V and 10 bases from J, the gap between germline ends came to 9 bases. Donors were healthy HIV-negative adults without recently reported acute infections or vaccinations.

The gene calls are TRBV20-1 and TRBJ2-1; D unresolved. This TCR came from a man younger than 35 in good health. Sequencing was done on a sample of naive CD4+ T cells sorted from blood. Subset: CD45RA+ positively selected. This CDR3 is CSARSRLEQFF. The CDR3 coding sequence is TGCAGTGCTAGAAGCAGGCTAGAGCAGTTCTTC.